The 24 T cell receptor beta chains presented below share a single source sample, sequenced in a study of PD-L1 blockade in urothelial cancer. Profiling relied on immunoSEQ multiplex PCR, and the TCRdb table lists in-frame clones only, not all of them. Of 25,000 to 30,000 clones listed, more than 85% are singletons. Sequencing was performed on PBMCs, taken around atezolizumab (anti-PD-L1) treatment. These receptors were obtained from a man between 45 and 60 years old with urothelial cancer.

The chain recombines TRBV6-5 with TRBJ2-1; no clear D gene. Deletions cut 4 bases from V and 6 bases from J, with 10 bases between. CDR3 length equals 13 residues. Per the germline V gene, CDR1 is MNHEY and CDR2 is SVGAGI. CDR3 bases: TGTGCCAGCAGTTTTTATCCCGGCAATGAGCAGTTCTTC. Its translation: CASSFYPGNEQFF.

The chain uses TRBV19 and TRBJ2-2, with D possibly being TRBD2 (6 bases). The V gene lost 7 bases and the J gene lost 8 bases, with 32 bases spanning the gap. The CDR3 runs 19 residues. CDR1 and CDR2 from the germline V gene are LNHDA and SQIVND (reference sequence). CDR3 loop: CASKSEGRGKIQSSGELFF. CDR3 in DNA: TGTGCCAGTAAGTCGGAGGGACGAGGGAAAATCCAATCCTCTGGGGAGCTGTTTTTT.

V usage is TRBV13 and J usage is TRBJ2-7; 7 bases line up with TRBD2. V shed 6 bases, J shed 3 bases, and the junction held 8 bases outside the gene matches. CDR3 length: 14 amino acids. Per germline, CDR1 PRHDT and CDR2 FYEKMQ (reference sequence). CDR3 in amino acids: CASRLGGRGYEQYF. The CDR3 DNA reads TGTGCCAGCAGACTCGGGGGGAGGGGCTACGAGCAGTACTTC.

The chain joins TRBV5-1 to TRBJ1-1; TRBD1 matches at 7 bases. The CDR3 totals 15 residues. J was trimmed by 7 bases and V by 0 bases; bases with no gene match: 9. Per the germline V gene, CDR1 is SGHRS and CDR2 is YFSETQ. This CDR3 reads CASSLGVRGFGEAFF. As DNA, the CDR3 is TGCGCCAGCAGCTTGGGCGTCAGGGGGTTTGGTGAAGCTTTCTTT.

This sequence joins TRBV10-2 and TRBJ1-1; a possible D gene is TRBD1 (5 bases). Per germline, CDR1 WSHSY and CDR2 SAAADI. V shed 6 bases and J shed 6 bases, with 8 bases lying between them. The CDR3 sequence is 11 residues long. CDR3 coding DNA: TGCGCCAGCAGGGCAGGGTCTGAAGCTTTCTTT. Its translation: CASRAGSEAFF.

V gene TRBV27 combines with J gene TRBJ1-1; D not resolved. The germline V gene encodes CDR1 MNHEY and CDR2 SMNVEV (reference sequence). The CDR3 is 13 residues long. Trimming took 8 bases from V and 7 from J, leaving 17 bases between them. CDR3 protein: CASYYRAAGEAFF. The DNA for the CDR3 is TGTGCCAGCTATTATCGCGCCGCCGGTGAAGCTTTCTTT.

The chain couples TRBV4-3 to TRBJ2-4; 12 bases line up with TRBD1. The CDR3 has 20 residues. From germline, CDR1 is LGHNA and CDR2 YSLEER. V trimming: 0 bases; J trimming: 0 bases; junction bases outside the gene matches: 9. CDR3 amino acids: CASSQDLGTGGTLAKNIQYF. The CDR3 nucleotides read TGCGCCAGCAGCCAAGATCTGGGGACAGGGGGCACCTTAGCCAAAAACATTCAGTACTTC.

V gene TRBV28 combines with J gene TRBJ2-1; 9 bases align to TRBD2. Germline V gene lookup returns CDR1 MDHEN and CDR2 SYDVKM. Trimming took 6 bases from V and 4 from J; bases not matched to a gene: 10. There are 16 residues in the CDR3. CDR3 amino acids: CASRFQREERYNEQFF. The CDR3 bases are TGTGCCAGCAGATTCCAGCGGGAGGAACGATACAATGAGCAGTTCTTC.

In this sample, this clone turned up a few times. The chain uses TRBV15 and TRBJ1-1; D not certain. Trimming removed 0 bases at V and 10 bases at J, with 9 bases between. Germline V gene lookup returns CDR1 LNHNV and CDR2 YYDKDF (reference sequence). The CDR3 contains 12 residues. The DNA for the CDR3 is TGTGCCACCAGCAGAGAACGGGGTATAGCTTTCTTT. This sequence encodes CATSRERGIAFF.

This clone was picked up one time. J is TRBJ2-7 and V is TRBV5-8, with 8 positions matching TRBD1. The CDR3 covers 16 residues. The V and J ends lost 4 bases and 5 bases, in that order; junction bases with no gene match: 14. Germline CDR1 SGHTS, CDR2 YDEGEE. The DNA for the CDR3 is TGTGCCAGCAGCCGTGATTGGACAGGGCCCAGGGACGAGCAGTACTTC. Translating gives CASSRDWTGPRDEQYF.

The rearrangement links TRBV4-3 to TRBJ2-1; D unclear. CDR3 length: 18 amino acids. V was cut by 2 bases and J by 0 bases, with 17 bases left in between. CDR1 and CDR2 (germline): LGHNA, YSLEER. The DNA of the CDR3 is TGCGCCAGCAGCCAACTACACCCAGGCGCCAGCTCCTACAATGAGCAGTTCTTC. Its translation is CASSQLHPGASSYNEQFF.

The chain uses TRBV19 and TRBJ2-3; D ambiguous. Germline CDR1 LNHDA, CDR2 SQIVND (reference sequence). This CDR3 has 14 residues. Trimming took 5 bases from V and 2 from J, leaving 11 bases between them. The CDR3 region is CASSPELTTDTQYF. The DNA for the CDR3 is TGTGCCAGTAGTCCCGAGCTCACCACAGATACGCAGTATTTT.

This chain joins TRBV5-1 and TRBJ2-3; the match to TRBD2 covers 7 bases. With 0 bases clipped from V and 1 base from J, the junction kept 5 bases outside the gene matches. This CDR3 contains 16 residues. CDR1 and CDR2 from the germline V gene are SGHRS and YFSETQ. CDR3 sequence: CASSLDGLVGTDTQYF. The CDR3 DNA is TGCGCCAGCAGCTTGGACGGACTAGTCGGCACAGATACGCAGTATTTT.

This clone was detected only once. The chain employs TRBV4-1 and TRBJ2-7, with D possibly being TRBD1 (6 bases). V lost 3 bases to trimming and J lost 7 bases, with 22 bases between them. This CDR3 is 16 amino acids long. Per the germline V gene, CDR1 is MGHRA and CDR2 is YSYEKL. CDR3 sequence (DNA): TGCGCCAGCAGCCAGTCGAGGGGGACACTCTTAGGGGAGCAGTACTTC. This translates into CASSQSRGTLLGEQYF.

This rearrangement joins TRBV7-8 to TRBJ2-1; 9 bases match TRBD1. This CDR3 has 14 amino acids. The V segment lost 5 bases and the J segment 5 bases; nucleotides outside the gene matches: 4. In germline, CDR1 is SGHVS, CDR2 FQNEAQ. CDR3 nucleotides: TGTGCCAGCAGCGATTGGACAGGGGACAATGAGCAGTTCTTC. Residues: CASSDWTGDNEQFF.

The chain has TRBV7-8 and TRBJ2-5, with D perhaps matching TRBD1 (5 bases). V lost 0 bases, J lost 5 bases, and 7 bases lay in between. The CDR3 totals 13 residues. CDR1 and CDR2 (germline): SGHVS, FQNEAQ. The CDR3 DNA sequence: TGTGCCAGCAGCTTAGCAGGGGTGGAGACCCAGTACTTC. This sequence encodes CASSLAGVETQYF.

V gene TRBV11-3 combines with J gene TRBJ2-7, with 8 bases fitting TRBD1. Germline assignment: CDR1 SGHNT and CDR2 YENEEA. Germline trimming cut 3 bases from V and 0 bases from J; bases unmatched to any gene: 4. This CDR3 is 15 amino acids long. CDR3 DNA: TGTGCCAGCAGCTTGGAGACAGGGGTCTCCTACGAGCAGTACTTC. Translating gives CASSLETGVSYEQYF.

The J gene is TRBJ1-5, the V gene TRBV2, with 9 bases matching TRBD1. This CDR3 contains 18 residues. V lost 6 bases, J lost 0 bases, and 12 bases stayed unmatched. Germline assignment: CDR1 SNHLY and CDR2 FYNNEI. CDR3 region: CASSTTGGTGYSNQPQHF. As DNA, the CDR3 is TGTGCCAGCAGCACGACAGGGGGGACGGGGTATAGCAATCAGCCCCAGCATTTT. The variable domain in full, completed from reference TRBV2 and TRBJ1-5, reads EPEVTQTPSHQVTQMGQEVILRCVPISNHLYFYWYRQILGQKVEFLVSFYNNEISEKSEIFDDQFSVERPDGSNFTLKIRSTKLEDSAMYFCASSTTGGTGYSNQPQHFGDGTRLSIL.

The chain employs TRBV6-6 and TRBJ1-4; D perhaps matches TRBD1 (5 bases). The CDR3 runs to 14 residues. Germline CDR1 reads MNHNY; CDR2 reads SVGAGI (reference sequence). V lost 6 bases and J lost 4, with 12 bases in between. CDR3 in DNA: TGTGCCAGCAGCTACCGGGACTATAATGAAAAACTGTTTTTT. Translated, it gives CASSYRDYNEKLFF.

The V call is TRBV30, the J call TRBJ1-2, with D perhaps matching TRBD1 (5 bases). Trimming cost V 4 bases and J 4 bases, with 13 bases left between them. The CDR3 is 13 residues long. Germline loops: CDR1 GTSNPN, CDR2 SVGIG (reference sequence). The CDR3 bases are TGTGCCTGGAAAGGGGTGGGGTTCTATGGCTACACCTTC. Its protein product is CAWKGVGFYGYTF.

CDR3 in DNA: TGTGCCAGCAGTTACTCGAGCGGGGGCCCCCGGACCCAGTACTTC. This translates into CASSYSSGGPRTQYF. This sequence joins TRBV6-5 and TRBJ2-5, with 8 bases that match TRBD2. Germline trimming cut 0 bases from V and 7 bases from J; bases unmatched to any gene: 7. The CDR3 totals 15 residues. Germline V gene lookup returns CDR1 MNHEY and CDR2 SVGAGI.

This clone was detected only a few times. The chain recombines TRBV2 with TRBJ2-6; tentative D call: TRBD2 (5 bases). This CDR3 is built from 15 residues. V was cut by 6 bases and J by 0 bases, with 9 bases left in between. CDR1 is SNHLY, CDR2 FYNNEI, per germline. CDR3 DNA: TGTGCCAGCAGGAGGGCCCACTCTGGGGCCAACGTCCTGACTTTC. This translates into CASRRAHSGANVLTF. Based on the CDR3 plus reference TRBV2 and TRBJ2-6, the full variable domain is EPEVTQTPSHQVTQMGQEVILRCVPISNHLYFYWYRQILGQKVEFLVSFYNNEISEKSEIFDDQFSVERPDGSNFTLKIRSTKLEDSAMYFCASRRAHSGANVLTFGAGSRLTVL.

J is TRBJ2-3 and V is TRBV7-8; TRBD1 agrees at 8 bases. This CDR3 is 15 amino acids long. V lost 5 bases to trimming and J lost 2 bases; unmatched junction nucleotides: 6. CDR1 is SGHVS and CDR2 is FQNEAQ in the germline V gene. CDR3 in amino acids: CASSARTGNTDTQYF. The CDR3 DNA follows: TGTGCCAGCAGCGCCCGGACAGGGAACACAGATACGCAGTATTTT.

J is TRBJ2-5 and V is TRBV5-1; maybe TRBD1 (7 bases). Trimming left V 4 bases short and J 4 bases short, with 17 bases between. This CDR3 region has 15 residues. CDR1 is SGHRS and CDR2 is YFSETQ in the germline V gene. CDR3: CASSPFGQGGETQYF. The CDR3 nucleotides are TGCGCCAGCAGCCCGTTCGGGCAGGGGGGAGAGACCCAGTACTTC.